The clone carrying this T cell receptor beta chain was detected only a few times. Its target is not known. The entry originates in a study of beta chain features in type 1 diabetes. Trimming at V came to 4 bases and at J to 3 bases, leaving 7 bases not matched to a gene. The CDR3 is 15 amino acids. The germline V gene has CDR1 SGHTA and CDR2 FQGNSA. The authors reverse transcribed all of the isolated RNA, so sequencing captured expressed TCRB transcripts. Sequenced by immunoSEQ multiplex PCR; TCRdb stores in-frame clones only, minus some. The profile shows 620,000 or so clones, 15% to 17% of them singletons. Study conclusions and caveats: HLA influence on TCRB rearrangement stayed unresolved here. More deletions and fewer insertions at VDJ junctions were seen in type 1 diabetes patients.

This receptor was obtained from a man younger than 30 in good health. The specimen sequenced was naive CD4+ T cells from blood. The gene calls are TRBV7-2 and TRBJ2-3; 7 bases map to TRBD1. This chain's CDR3 is CASSSDGQATDTQYF. For the CDR3, the DNA is TGTGCCAGCAGCTCCGACGGACAGGCTACAGATACGCAGTATTTT.